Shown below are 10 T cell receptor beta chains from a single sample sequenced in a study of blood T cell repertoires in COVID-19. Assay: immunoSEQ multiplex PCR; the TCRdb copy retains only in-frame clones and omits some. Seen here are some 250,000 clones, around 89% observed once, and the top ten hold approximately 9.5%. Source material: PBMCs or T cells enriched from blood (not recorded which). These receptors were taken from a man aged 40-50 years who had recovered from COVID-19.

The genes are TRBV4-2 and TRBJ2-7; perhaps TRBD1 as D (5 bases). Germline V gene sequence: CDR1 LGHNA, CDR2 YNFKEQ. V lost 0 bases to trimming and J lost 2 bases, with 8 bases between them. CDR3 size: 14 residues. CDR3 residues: CASSQDLGPYEQYF. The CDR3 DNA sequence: TGTGCCAGCAGCCAAGATTTGGGGCCCTACGAGCAGTACTTC.

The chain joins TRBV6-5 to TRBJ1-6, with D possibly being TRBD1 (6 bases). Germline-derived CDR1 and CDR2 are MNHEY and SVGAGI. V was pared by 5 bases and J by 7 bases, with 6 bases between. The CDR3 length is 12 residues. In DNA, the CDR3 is TGTGCCAGCAGTCAGGGGAATTCACCCCTCCACTTT. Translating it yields CASSQGNSPLHF.

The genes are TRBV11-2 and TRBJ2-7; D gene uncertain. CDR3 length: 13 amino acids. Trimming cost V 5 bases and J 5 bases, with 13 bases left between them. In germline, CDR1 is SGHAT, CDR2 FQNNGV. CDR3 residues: CASSPQVGNEQYF. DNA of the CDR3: TGTGCCAGCAGCCCCCAGGTAGGCAACGAGCAGTACTTC.

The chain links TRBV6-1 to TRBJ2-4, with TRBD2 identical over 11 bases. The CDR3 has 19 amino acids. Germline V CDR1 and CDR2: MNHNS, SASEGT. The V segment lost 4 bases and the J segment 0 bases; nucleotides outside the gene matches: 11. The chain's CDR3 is CASSGGLAGGGGAKNIQYF. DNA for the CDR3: TGTGCCAGCAGTGGTGGGCTAGCGGGAGGTGGGGGAGCCAAAAACATTCAGTACTTC.

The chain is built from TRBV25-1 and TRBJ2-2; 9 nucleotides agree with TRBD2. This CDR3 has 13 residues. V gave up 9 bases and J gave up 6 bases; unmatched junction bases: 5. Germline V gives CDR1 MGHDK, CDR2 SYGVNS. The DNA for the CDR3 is TGTGCCAGTCGGCGGGAGGGGTCCGGGGAGCTGTTTTTT. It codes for CASRREGSGELFF.

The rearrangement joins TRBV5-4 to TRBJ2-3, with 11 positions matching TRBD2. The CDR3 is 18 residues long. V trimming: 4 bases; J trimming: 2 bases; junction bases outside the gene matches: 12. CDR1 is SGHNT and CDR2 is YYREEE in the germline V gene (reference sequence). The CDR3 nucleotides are TGTGCCAGCAGCCAAGACGCGGGACTAGCGGTACTCACAGATACGCAGTATTTT. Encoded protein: CASSQDAGLAVLTDTQYF.

CDR3 sequence reads: CASSSAGGSNTGELFF. For the CDR3, the DNA is TGCGCCAGCAGCTCGGCGGGGGGTTCGAACACCGGGGAGCTGTTTTTT. The V gene is TRBV5-1, the J gene TRBJ2-2; 8 bases align to TRBD2. The CDR3 is made up of 16 amino acids. Germline CDR1 reads SGHRS; CDR2 reads YFSETQ. The ends lost 3 bases at V and 0 bases at J; junction bases unmatched: 4.

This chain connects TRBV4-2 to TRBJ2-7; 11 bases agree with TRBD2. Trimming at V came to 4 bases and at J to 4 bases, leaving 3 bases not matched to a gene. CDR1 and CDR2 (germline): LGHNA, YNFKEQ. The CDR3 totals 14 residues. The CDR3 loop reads CASSPRLAGYEQYF. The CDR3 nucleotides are TGTGCCAGCAGCCCAAGACTAGCGGGGTACGAGCAGTACTTC.

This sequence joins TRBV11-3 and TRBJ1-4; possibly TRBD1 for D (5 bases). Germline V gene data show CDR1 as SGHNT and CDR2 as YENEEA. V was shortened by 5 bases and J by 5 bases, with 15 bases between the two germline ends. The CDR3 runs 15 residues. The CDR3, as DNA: TGTGCCAGCAGCCCACGGACACCTCGGAATGAAAAACTGTTTTTT. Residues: CASSPRTPRNEKLFF. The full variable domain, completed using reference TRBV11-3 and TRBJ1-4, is EAGVVQSPRYKIIEKKQPVAFWCNPISGHNTLYWYLQNLGQGPELLIRYENEEAVDDSQLPKDRFSAERLKGVDSTLKIQPAELGDSAVYLCASSPRTPRNEKLFFGSGTQLSVL.

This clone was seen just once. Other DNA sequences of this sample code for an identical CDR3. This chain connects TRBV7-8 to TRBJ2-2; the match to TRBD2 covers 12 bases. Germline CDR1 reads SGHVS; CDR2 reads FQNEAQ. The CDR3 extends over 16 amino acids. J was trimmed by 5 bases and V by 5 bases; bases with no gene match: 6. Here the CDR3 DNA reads TGTGCCAGCAGCAGACTAGCGGGAGTGCGGACCGGGGAGCTGTTTTTT. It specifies CASSRLAGVRTGELFF.